A selection of T cell receptor beta chains follows, all from one sample in a study of cytomegalovirus exposure and HLA in healthy donors. Assay used: immunoSEQ multiplex PCR; TCRdb lists only in-frame clones, some missing. The table has about 120,000 clones, over 6.5% seen once; the top ten hold about 6.6%. Sequencing was done on a sample of PBMCs. These receptors were collected from a woman in her 40s in good health and CMV-seropositive. Both conserved end residues are part of each CDR3. The order of the fields is D gene, J gene, clone size, V gene, CDR3 DNA, CDR3 protein. A D gene is named only where the DNA matches it firmly. For some rows the clone size is stated as once, few or many, or as a class when expanded; others skip it.

TRBD1,TRBJ2-3,few,TRBV5-6,TGTGCCAGCAGTTACTCGGACAGGGGCCAGGGCACAGATACGCAGTATTTT,CASSYSDRGQGTDTQYF
-,TRBJ1-5,-,TRBV5-6,TGTGCCAGCAGCTTCTCCGGGATCTTTAGCAATCAGCCCCAGCATTTT,CASSFSGIFSNQPQHF
-,TRBJ1-2,-,TRBV18,TGTGCCAGCTCACCAACAGTCAGGGGACCGAGGGATGGCTACACCTTC,CASSPTVRGPRDGYTF
TRBD2,TRBJ2-1,-,TRBV7-7,TGTGCCAGCAGCTTACAGCGGGGGGGCCTAAATGAGCAGTTCTTC,CASSLQRGGLNEQFF
-,TRBJ2-7,few,TRBV7-9,TGTGCCAGCAGCTTAGGGGGGCCCTCTGCAAGGACCTACGAGCAGTACTTC,CASSLGGPSARTYEQYF
TRBD2,TRBJ2-1,few,TRBV6-4,TGTGCCAGCAGTGACCTAACTAGCGGGGGCTATGAGCAGTTCTTC,CASSDLTSGGYEQFF
TRBD2,TRBJ2-3,-,TRBV30,TGTGCCTGGAGTAGCGAGCGGGGGGAGGGCTATACGCAGTATTTT,CAWSSERGEGYTQYF
TRBD1,TRBJ1-1,few,TRBV10-3,TGTGCCATCAGTCAAGGACAGGGAGGCACTGAAGCTTTCTTT,CAISQGQGGTEAFF
TRBD1,TRBJ1-2,few,TRBV30,TGTGCCTGGAGTGTACAACAGGGGAACTATGGCTACACCTTC,CAWSVQQGNYGYTF
TRBD2,TRBJ2-1,-,TRBV7-9,TGTGCCAGCAGCTTGGTAGCGGGGGGGAGCTCCTACAATGAGCAGTTCTTC,CASSLVAGGSSYNEQFF
-,TRBJ2-1,-,TRBV5-1,TGCGCCAGCAGCTTGGGGGGAAGAACGGGGAAGAATGAGCAGTTCTTC,CASSLGGRTGKNEQFF
-,TRBJ2-5,-,TRBV15,TGTGCCACCAGCAGAGATCCGGGGAGGGAGACCCAGTACTTC,CATSRDPGRETQYF
TRBD2,TRBJ2-1,once,TRBV4-2,TGTGCCAGCAGCCAAGAACGGACTAGCGGGGGGGCGAATGAGCAGTTCTTC,CASSQERTSGGANEQFF
-,TRBJ1-4,few,TRBV25-1,TGTGCCAGCAGTGAGGATGGGAGGGGTGAAAAACTGTTTTTT,CASSEDGRGEKLFF
TRBD1,TRBJ2-2,few,TRBV11-2,TGTGCCAGCAGCCTTCAGACAGGGGGTGGGGCCGGGGAGCTGTTTTTT,CASSLQTGGGAGELFF
TRBD1,TRBJ2-2,-,TRBV10-1,TGCGCCAGCACCAGAGGACAGGGGACCACCGGGGAGCTGTTTTTT,CASTRGQGTTGELFF